This is a list of T cell receptor beta chains from one sample in a study of T cells in Graves' hyperthyroidism and ophthalmopathy. TCRdb re-analysed the multiplex PCR reads in MiXCR, keeping a single row per CDR3 protein. The sample has some 510,000 distinct CDR3 sequences, around 46% seen once. Sequencing was performed on peripheral blood or thyroid tissue (not recorded which). Receptors were obtained from a woman between 18 and 29 years old with Graves' hyperthyroidism. Both conserved end residues are part of each CDR3. D genes are given only for firm matches. Clone size is not always given. Where it is, it says once, few, many or a class for expanded clones.

v_call: TRBV20-1
j_call: TRBJ1-2
clone_size: many
d_call: -
cdr3_nt: TGCAGTGCTAGTATCGTTAACTATGGCTACACCTTC
cdr3_aa: CSASIVNYGYTF

v_call: TRBV7-9
j_call: TRBJ1-1
clone_size: many
d_call: TRBD1
cdr3_nt: TGTGCCAGCAGCTTCTCCGGGACAGGGGAATCTTTCTTT
cdr3_aa: CASSFSGTGESFF

v_call: TRBV25-1
j_call: TRBJ1-1
clone_size: -
d_call: TRBD1
cdr3_nt: TGTGCCAGCATGACAGGGGGTACCACTGAAGCTTTCTTT
cdr3_aa: CASMTGGTTEAFF

v_call: TRBV7-2
j_call: TRBJ2-5
clone_size: many
d_call: TRBD2
cdr3_nt: TGTGCCAGCAGCCCGACTAGCGGGAGGCTAGAGACCCAGTACTTC
cdr3_aa: CASSPTSGRLETQYF

v_call: TRBV19
j_call: TRBJ1-5
clone_size: few
d_call: TRBD1
cdr3_nt: TGTGCCAGTAGTATAACAGGGGATAGCAATCAGCCCCAGCATTTT
cdr3_aa: CASSITGDSNQPQHF

v_call: TRBV19
j_call: TRBJ2-7
clone_size: -
d_call: TRBD2
cdr3_nt: TGTGCCAGTAGTATTCGCGGGAGCCCCTACTACGAGCAGTACTTC
cdr3_aa: CASSIRGSPYYEQYF

v_call: TRBV20-1
j_call: TRBJ1-3
clone_size: few
d_call: TRBD1
cdr3_nt: TGCAGTGCCAGCGACAGGGGGCATGGAAACACCATATATTTT
cdr3_aa: CSASDRGHGNTIYF

v_call: TRBV7-2
j_call: TRBJ2-5
clone_size: few
d_call: -
cdr3_nt: TGTGCCAGCAGCCAACCGGGTAAAGAGACCCAGTACTTC
cdr3_aa: CASSQPGKETQYF

v_call: TRBV29-1
j_call: TRBJ1-5
clone_size: -
d_call: -
cdr3_nt: TGCAGCGTCCGAGGGGGGCAGCCCCAGCATTTT
cdr3_aa: CSVRGGQPQHF

v_call: TRBV2
j_call: TRBJ1-1
clone_size: many
d_call: -
cdr3_nt: TGTGCCAGCAGTCGAGACAAAAACACTGAAGCTTTCTTT
cdr3_aa: CASSRDKNTEAFF

v_call: TRBV10-3
j_call: TRBJ2-7
clone_size: many
d_call: -
cdr3_nt: TGTGCCATCAGTGAAGCTACCACCGAGCAGTACTTC
cdr3_aa: CAISEATTEQYF

v_call: TRBV6-4
j_call: TRBJ1-6
clone_size: many
d_call: -
cdr3_nt: TGTGCCAGCAGTGACGGACATAATTCACCCCTCCACTTT
cdr3_aa: CASSDGHNSPLHF

v_call: TRBV29-1
j_call: TRBJ2-2
clone_size: -
d_call: TRBD2
cdr3_nt: TGCAGCGTTGACCCGGGACTAGCTCTTTCCGGGGAGCTGTTTTTT
cdr3_aa: CSVDPGLALSGELFF

v_call: TRBV7-8
j_call: TRBJ1-4
clone_size: few
d_call: -
cdr3_nt: TGTGCCAGCAACCCAAGTACGGCGAATGAAAAACTGTTTTTT
cdr3_aa: CASNPSTANEKLFF

v_call: TRBV12-3/TRBV12-4
j_call: TRBJ1-2
clone_size: -
d_call: TRBD1
cdr3_nt: TGTGCCAGCAGCCCGGAACAGACAGGGACGTCTGGCTACACCTTC
cdr3_aa: CASSPEQTGTSGYTF

v_call: TRBV7-9
j_call: TRBJ1-5
clone_size: -
d_call: -
cdr3_nt: TGCGCCAGCAGCCAAGATTGGGTCGCGGGCAATCAGCCCCAGCATTTT
cdr3_aa: CASSQDWVAGNQPQHF

v_call: TRBV7-2
j_call: TRBJ2-7
clone_size: many
d_call: -
cdr3_nt: TGTGCCAGCAGCGCATTGTCCGAGCAGTACTTC
cdr3_aa: CASSALSEQYF

v_call: TRBV11-1
j_call: TRBJ2-7
clone_size: -
d_call: -
cdr3_nt: TGTGCCAGCAGCCACCTCGGGGTCTACGAGCAGTACTTC
cdr3_aa: CASSHLGVYEQYF

v_call: TRBV19
j_call: TRBJ1-2
clone_size: few
d_call: -
cdr3_nt: TGTGCCAGTAGTGTGTCCGGATTCTATGGCTACACCTTC
cdr3_aa: CASSVSGFYGYTF

v_call: TRBV2
j_call: TRBJ1-4
clone_size: -
d_call: TRBD1
cdr3_nt: TGTGCCAGCAGTCTGGACAGGTTTTCGGAACTGTTTTTT
cdr3_aa: CASSLDRFSELFF

v_call: TRBV5-4
j_call: TRBJ2-7
clone_size: -
d_call: -
cdr3_nt: TGTGCCAGCAGCTTGGTAGGGACTCTTTACTACGAGCAGTACTTC
cdr3_aa: CASSLVGTLYYEQYF

v_call: TRBV12-3/TRBV12-4
j_call: TRBJ2-5
clone_size: -
d_call: -
cdr3_nt: TGTGCCAGCAGTCCCCCTGGGAGCGTATCGGAGACCCAGTACTTC
cdr3_aa: CASSPPGSVSETQYF

v_call: TRBV7-2
j_call: TRBJ2-5
clone_size: -
d_call: TRBD1
cdr3_nt: TGTGCCAGCAGGGACAAGGGGGCCCAAGAGACCCAGTACTTC
cdr3_aa: CASRDKGAQETQYF

v_call: TRBV7-2
j_call: TRBJ2-3
clone_size: few
d_call: TRBD1
cdr3_nt: TGTGCCAGCAGCCGGGTAGGTTCGGGAGACAGGGGGACAGATACGCAGTATTTT
cdr3_aa: CASSRVGSGDRGTDTQYF

v_call: TRBV24-1
j_call: TRBJ1-5
clone_size: -
d_call: -
cdr3_nt: TGTGCCACCAAGGGTTACAGGCACAAAAATCAGCCCCAGCATTTT
cdr3_aa: CATKGYRHKNQPQHF

v_call: TRBV2
j_call: TRBJ1-5
clone_size: once
d_call: -
cdr3_nt: TGTGCCAGCAGGGGGGGGTCGGGTCAGCCCCAGCATTTT
cdr3_aa: CASRGGSGQPQHF

v_call: TRBV2
j_call: TRBJ1-5
clone_size: -
d_call: TRBD1
cdr3_nt: TGTGCCAGCAGTGAACAGGGACAGGGGGATCAGCCCCAGCATTTT
cdr3_aa: CASSEQGQGDQPQHF

v_call: TRBV20-1
j_call: TRBJ1-4
clone_size: -
d_call: -
cdr3_nt: TGCAGTGCTACCCGTTTAGGGTCAACTAGACACGCAACTAATGAAAAACTGTTTTTT
cdr3_aa: CSATRLGSTRHATNEKLFF

v_call: TRBV7-6
j_call: TRBJ2-7
clone_size: -
d_call: -
cdr3_nt: TGTGCCAGCACCCAAGAGGCAGGGACCGGCTCCTACGAGCAGTACTTC
cdr3_aa: CASTQEAGTGSYEQYF

v_call: TRBV7-3
j_call: TRBJ2-2
clone_size: few
d_call: -
cdr3_nt: TGTGCCAGCAGCCACACCGAGGGCCGGGAGAGCGCCGGGGAGCTGTTTTTT
cdr3_aa: CASSHTEGRESAGELFF

v_call: TRBV6-4
j_call: TRBJ1-6
clone_size: -
d_call: -
cdr3_nt: TGTGCCAGCAGTGACAGGGCCCTTAATTCACCCCTCCACTTT
cdr3_aa: CASSDRALNSPLHF

v_call: TRBV10-3
j_call: TRBJ2-5
clone_size: many
d_call: TRBD2
cdr3_nt: TGTGCCATCAGTCACCGGGGGGGGCGCCGAGAGACCCAGTACTTC
cdr3_aa: CAISHRGGRRETQYF

v_call: TRBV5-1
j_call: TRBJ2-7
clone_size: -
d_call: TRBD1
cdr3_nt: TGCGCCAGCAGCTTTGACAGGGAGATCTACGAGCAGTACTTC
cdr3_aa: CASSFDREIYEQYF

v_call: TRBV19
j_call: TRBJ1-1
clone_size: -
d_call: -
cdr3_nt: TGTGCCAGCATGAGCGGGGGCACTGAAGCTTTCTTT
cdr3_aa: CASMSGGTEAFF

v_call: TRBV25-1
j_call: TRBJ2-2
clone_size: once
d_call: -
cdr3_nt: TGTGCCAGCAGTGGCCTATTGGACACCGGGGAGCTGTTTTTT
cdr3_aa: CASSGLLDTGELFF

v_call: TRBV15
j_call: TRBJ2-5
clone_size: -
d_call: TRBD2
cdr3_nt: TGTGCCACCAAGTTCGGTGGGAGGGCCAGGACCCAGTACTTC
cdr3_aa: CATKFGGRARTQYF

v_call: TRBV24-1
j_call: TRBJ2-5
clone_size: many
d_call: TRBD2
cdr3_nt: TGTGCCACCAGTGATTTGACTAGCGGGTTCCAAGAGACCCAGTACTTC
cdr3_aa: CATSDLTSGFQETQYF

v_call: TRBV7-9
j_call: TRBJ1-1
clone_size: -
d_call: TRBD1
cdr3_nt: TGTGCCAGCAGCTTCACCCAGGGGGGGAACACTGAAGCTTTCTTT
cdr3_aa: CASSFTQGGNTEAFF

v_call: TRBV19
j_call: TRBJ1-1
clone_size: many
d_call: -
cdr3_nt: TGTGCCAGTAGATACGACAGCTACGGTGAAGCTCTCTTT
cdr3_aa: CASRYDSYGEALF